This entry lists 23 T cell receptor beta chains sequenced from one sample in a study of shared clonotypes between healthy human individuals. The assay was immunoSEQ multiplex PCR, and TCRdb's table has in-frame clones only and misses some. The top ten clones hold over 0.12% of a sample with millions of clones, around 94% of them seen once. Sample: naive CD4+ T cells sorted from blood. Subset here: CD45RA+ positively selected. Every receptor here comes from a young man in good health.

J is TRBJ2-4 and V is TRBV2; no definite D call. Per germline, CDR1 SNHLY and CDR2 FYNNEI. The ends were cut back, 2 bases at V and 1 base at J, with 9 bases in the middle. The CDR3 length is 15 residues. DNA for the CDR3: TGTGCCAGCAGTGAACCGGATTTGGCCAAAAACATTCAGTACTTC. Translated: CASSEPDLAKNIQYF.

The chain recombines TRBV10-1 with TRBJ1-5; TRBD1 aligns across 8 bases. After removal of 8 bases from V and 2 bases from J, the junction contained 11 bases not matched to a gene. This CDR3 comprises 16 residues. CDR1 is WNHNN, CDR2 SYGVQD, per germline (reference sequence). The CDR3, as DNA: TGCGCCAGCCCCCCCGACAGGGGAGGGTGCAATCAGCCCCAGCATTTT. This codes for CASPPDRGGCNQPQHF.

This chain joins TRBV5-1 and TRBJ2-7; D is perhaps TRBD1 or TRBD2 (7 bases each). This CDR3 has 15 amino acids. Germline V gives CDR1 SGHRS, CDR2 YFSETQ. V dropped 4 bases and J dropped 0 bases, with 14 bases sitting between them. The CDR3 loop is CASSQSGTVSYEQYF. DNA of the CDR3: TGCGCCAGCAGCCAAAGCGGGACAGTCTCCTACGAGCAGTACTTC.

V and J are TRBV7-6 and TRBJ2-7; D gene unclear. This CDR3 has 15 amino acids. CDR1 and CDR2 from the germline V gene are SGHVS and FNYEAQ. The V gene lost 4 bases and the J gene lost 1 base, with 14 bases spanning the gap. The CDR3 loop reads CASSSLNSKSYEQYF. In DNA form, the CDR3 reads TGTGCCAGCAGCTCCTTGAACAGCAAATCCTACGAGCAGTACTTC. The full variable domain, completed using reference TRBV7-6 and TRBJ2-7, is GAGVSQSPRYKVTKRGQDVALRCDPISGHVSLYWYRQALGQGPEFLTYFNYEAQQDKSGLPNDRFSAERPEGSISTLTIQRTEQRDSAMYRCASSSLNSKSYEQYFGPGTRLTVT.

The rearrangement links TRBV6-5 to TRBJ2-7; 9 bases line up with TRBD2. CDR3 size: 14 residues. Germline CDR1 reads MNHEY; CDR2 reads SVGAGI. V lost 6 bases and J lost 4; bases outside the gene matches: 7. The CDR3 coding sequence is TGTGCCAGCAGAGTAGCGGGAGTTGAGTACGAGCAGTACTTC. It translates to CASRVAGVEYEQYF.

The CDR3 bases are TGCGCCAGCAGCCCCCACCTTGCGGGGGACCCTTACGAGCAGTACTTC. It codes for CASSPHLAGDPYEQYF. The chain links TRBV4-1 to TRBJ2-7; 7 bases match TRBD2. The CDR3 sequence is 16 residues long. The J segment lost 4 bases and the V segment lost 4 bases, leaving 13 bases of the junction unmatched. CDR1 and CDR2 from the germline V gene are MGHRA and YSYEKL.

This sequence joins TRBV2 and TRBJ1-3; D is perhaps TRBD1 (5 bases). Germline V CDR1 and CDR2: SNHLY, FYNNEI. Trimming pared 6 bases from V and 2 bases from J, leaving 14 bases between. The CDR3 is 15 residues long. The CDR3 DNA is TGTGCCAGCAGAGTAACAGGCGCCGCTGGAAACACCATATATTTT. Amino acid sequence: CASRVTGAAGNTIYF. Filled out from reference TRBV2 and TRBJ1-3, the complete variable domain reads EPEVTQTPSHQVTQMGQEVILRCVPISNHLYFYWYRQILGQKVEFLVSFYNNEISEKSEIFDDQFSVERPDGSNFTLKIRSTKLEDSAMYFCASRVTGAAGNTIYFGEGSWLTVV.

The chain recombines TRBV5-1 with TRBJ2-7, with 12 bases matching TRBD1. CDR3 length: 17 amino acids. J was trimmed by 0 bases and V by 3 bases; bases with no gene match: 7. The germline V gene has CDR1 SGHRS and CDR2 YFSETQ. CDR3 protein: CASSSGTGGVFSYEQYF. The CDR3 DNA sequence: TGCGCCAGCAGCTCCGGGACAGGGGGCGTATTCTCCTACGAGCAGTACTTC.

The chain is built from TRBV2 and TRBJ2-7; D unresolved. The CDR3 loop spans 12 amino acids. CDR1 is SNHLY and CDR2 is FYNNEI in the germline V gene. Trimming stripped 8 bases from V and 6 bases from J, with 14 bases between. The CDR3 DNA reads TGTGCCAGCGGTTTCCGGACCCGCGAGCAGTACTTC. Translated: CASGFRTREQYF.

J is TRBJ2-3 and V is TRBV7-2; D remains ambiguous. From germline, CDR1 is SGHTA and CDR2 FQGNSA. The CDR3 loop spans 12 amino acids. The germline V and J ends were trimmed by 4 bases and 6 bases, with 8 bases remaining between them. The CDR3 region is CASSYAYDTQYF. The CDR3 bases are TGTGCCAGCAGCTACGCGTACGATACGCAGTATTTT.

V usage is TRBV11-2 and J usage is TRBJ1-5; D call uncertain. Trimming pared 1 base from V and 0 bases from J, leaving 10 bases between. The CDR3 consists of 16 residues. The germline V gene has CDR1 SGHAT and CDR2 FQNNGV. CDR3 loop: CASSLGIGVSNQPQHF. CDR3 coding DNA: TGTGCCAGCAGCTTAGGAATCGGGGTTAGCAATCAGCCCCAGCATTTT.

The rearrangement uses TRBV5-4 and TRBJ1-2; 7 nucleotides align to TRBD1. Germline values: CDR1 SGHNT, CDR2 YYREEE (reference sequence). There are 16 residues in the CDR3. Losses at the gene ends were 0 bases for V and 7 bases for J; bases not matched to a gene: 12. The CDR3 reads CASSLGPHGGGGGYTF. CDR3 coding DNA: TGTGCCAGCAGCTTGGGGCCCCACGGAGGGGGCGGTGGCTACACCTTC.

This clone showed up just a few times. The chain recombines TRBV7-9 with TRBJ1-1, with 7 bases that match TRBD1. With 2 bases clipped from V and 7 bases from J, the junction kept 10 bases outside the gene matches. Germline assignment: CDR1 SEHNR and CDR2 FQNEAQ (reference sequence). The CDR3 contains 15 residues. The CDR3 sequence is CASSLSATGSDEAFF. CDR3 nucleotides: TGTGCCAGCAGCTTATCCGCGACAGGGTCGGATGAAGCTTTCTTT.

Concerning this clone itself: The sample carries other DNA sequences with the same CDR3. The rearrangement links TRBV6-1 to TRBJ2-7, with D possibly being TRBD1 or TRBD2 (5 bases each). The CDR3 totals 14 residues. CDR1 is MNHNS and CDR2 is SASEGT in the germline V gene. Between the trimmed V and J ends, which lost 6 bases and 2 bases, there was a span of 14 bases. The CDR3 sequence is CASRTGTATYEQYF. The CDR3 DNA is TGTGCCAGCAGGACCGGGACGGCGACCTACGAGCAGTACTTC.

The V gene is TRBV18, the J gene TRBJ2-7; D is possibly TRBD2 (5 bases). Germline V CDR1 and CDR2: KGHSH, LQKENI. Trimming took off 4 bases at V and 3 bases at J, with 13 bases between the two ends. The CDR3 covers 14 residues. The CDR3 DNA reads TGTGCCAGCTCACTTGCACCCGGGGACTACGAGCAGTACTTC. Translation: CASSLAPGDYEQYF.

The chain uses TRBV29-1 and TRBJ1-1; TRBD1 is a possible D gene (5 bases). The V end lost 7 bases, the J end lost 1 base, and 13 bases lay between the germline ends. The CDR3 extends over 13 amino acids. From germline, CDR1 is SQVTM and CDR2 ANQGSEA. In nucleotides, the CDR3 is TGCAGCGGGGGAGGGACGGGGAACACTGAAGCTTTCTTT. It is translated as CSGGGTGNTEAFF.

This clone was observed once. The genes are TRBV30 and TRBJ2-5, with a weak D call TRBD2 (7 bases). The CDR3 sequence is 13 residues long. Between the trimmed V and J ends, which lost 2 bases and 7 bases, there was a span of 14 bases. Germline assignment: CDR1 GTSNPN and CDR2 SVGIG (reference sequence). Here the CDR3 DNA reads TGTGCCTGGAGTTGGGGGGGCCGGGGGACCCAGTACTTC. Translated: CAWSWGGRGTQYF.

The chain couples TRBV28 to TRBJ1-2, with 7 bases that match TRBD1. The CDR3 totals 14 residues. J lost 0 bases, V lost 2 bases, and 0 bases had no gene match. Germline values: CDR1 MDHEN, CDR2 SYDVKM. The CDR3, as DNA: TGTGCCAGCAGTTTAGACAGGGCTAACTATGGCTACACCTTC. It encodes CASSLDRANYGYTF.

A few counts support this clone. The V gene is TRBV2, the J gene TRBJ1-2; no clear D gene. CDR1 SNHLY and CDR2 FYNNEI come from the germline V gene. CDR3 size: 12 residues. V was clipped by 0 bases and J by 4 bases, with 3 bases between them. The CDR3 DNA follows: TGTGCCAGCAGTGAAGCCCCCTATGGCTACACCTTC. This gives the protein CASSEAPYGYTF.

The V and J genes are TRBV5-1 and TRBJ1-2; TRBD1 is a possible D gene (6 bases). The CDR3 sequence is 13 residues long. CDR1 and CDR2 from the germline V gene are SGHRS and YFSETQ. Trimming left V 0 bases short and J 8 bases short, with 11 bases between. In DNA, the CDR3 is TGCGCCAGCAGCTTGGAACAGGGCCCCGGCTACACCTTC. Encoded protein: CASSLEQGPGYTF.

CDR3 nucleotide sequence: TGTGCCAGCAGTCGACGACAGGGGCTGAACACCATATATTTT. This translates into CASSRRQGLNTIYF. The chain couples TRBV6-5 to TRBJ1-3, with 8 bases aligning to TRBD1. Germline CDR1 and CDR2: MNHEY and SVGAGI. The CDR3 extends over 14 amino acids. J was trimmed by 7 bases and V by 5 bases; bases with no gene match: 7.

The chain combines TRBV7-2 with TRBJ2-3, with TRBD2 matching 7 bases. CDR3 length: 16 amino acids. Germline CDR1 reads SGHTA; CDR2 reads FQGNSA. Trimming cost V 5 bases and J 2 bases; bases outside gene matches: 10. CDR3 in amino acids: CASSIRSGKNTDTQYF. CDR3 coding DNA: TGTGCCAGCAGCATAAGAAGCGGGAAGAACACAGATACGCAGTATTTT.

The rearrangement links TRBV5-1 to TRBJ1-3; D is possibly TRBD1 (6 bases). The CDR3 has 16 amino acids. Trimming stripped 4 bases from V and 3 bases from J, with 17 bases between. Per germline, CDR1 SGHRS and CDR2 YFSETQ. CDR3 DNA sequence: TGCGCCAGCAGCCCGGGGAGGGGGAACCTTGGAAACACCATATATTTT. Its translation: CASSPGRGNLGNTIYF.